This T cell receptor (beta chain) comes out of a study of blood T cell repertoires in COVID-19. Study in general: The cDNA or gDNA used as material had been derived from T cells, B-cell-depleted T cells, or PBMCs.

V was shortened by 6 bases and J by 0 bases, with 6 bases between the two germline ends. The CDR3 contains 13 residues. Per the germline V gene, CDR1 is SNHLY and CDR2 is FYNNEI. Clones were sequenced by immunoSEQ multiplex PCR, and TCRdb holds only the in-frame ones, with some missing. The sample has roughly 150,000 clones; around 88% are singletons. This sequence joins TRBV2 and TRBJ1-5; D unresolved. The receptor's source is a human donor in a cohort sampled during active COVID-19. What was sequenced was peripheral blood. The CDR3 DNA is TGTGCCAGCAGGGGAGATAGCAATCAGCCCCAGCATTTT. Its translation: CASRGDSNQPQHF.